This TCR beta chain derives from a study of T cell clonality in common variable immunodeficiency. This clone was detected many times. Its antigen is unknown. The read finishes 3 residues shy of the CDR3 end, and the germline J gene is used to complete it. The CDR3 is 15 amino acids. V was clipped by 2 bases and J by 3 bases, with 10 bases between them. The germline gives CDR1 LNHDA, CDR2 SQIVND (reference sequence). Both groups were predominantly of Caucasian heritage. Findings and limits, study-wide: Common variable immunodeficiency TCR beta sequences reportedly had fewer deletions and N-nucleotide insertions. Compared with healthy controls, CVID subjects showed increased TCRbeta clonality, mostly in about a third.

The assay was immunoSEQ multiplex PCR, and TCRdb's table has in-frame clones only and misses some. There are about 40,000 clones in the sample, none observed a single time. The receptor comes from a person aged 18 to 69 in good health. Sequenced material: peripheral blood mononuclear cells. V usage is TRBV19 and J usage is TRBJ2-2; D is possibly TRBD2 (6 bases). CDR3 amino acids: CASSIQGGDTGELFF. The sequenced CDR3 bases are TGTGCCAGTAGTATACAGGGAGGAGACACCGGGGAG.